This is a list of T cell receptor beta chains from one sample in a study of T cell repertoires in cytomegalovirus infection. One entry per CDR3 protein results from TCRdb running MiXCR on the reads. The sample has approximately 310,000 distinct CDR3 sequences; roughly 25% are singletons. No antigen has been identified for these receptors. This material consisted of cultured PBMCs, taken from culture after CMV antigen stimulation. These receptors were obtained from a human donor in good health (CMV status not recorded). Some clones in this sample may be carry-over from other donors' samples. CDR3s include the opening cysteine and the closing phenylalanine or tryptophan. D genes are given only for firm matches. The size of a clone is reported for some rows only, either as once, few or many, or as a class for expanded clones.

d_call	v_call	j_call	clone_size	cdr3_aa	cdr3_nt
.	TRBV30	TRBJ1-1	few	CAWTIRGGTEAFF	TGTGCCTGGACGATCAGGGGAGGCACTGAAGCTTTCTTT
.	TRBV12-3/TRBV12-4	TRBJ1-4	.	CASSPQGFGEKLFF	TGTGCCAGCAGCCCGCAGGGATTCGGGGAAAAACTGTTTTTT
TRBD2	TRBV7-2	TRBJ2-3	.	CASSFRSGGTDTQYF	TGTGCCAGCAGCTTCCGTAGCGGGGGCACAGATACGCAGTATTTT
TRBD2	TRBV7-2	TRBJ2-1	many	CASNPGTSSYNEQFF	TGTGCCAGCAACCCCGGGACTAGCTCCTACAATGAGCAGTTCTTC
TRBD2	TRBV6-2/TRBV6-3	TRBJ2-2	.	CASSYRLAGLNTGELFF	TGTGCCAGCAGTTACAGACTAGCGGGATTGAACACCGGGGAGCTGTTTTTT
TRBD1	TRBV6-6	TRBJ1-6	few	CASSYDRVGSPLHF	TGTGCCAGCAGTTATGACAGGGTCGGATCACCCCTCCACTTT
.	TRBV2	TRBJ2-5	once	CASNKRQIETQYF	TGTGCCAGCAATAAAAGACAGATAGAGACCCAGTACTTC
TRBD2	TRBV6-1	TRBJ2-1	many	CASSHPTSGSSNEQFF	TGTGCCAGCAGTCACCCGACTAGCGGGAGTTCGAATGAGCAGTTCTTC
.	TRBV9	TRBJ2-1	.	CASSYAVGSYNEQFF	TGTGCCAGCAGCTACGCAGTGGGTTCGTACAATGAGCAGTTCTTC
.	TRBV5-5	TRBJ1-2	many	CASSSQQGNYGYTF	TGTGCCAGCAGCTCTCAACAGGGTAACTATGGCTACACCTTC
TRBD2	TRBV15	TRBJ2-1	few	CATSRASGNEQFF	TGTGCCACCAGCAGAGCTAGCGGTAATGAGCAGTTCTTC
TRBD1	TRBV27	TRBJ1-6	.	CASTNFRGPGHSPLHF	TGTGCCAGCACCAATTTTAGGGGGCCCGGGCATTCACCCCTCCACTTT
.	TRBV4-3	TRBJ2-2	few	CASSQDSWSGNTGELFF	TGCGCCAGCAGCCAAGATTCGTGGTCAGGGAACACCGGGGAGCTGTTTTTT
TRBD2	TRBV7-2	TRBJ2-3	many	CASSQRLAGDRTDTQYF	TGTGCCAGCAGCCAGCGACTAGCGGGAGATCGGACAGATACGCAGTATTTT
.	TRBV7-9	TRBJ2-1	many	CASSFFGEQFF	TGTGCCAGCAGCTTTTTCGGAGAGCAGTTCTTC
TRBD2	TRBV7-9	TRBJ2-5	.	CASSLELAGNGETQYF	TGTGCCAGCAGCTTAGAACTAGCGGGAAACGGGGAGACCCAGTACTTC
TRBD2	TRBV7-2	TRBJ2-5	few	CASSLFGLAGGETQYF	TGTGCCAGCAGCTTATTTGGACTAGCGGGAGGCGAGACCCAGTACTTC
.	TRBV28	TRBJ1-5	.	CASRPFRQTYQPQHF	TGTGCCAGCCGACCGTTCCGACAAACTTATCAGCCCCAGCATTTT
TRBD1	TRBV6-5	TRBJ2-7	.	CASSYTTGYEQYF	TGTGCCAGCAGTTACACGACAGGGTACGAGCAGTACTTC
TRBD1	TRBV12-3/TRBV12-4	TRBJ1-2	few	CASSLGQGSSGGYTF	TGTGCCAGCAGTTTAGGACAGGGGAGTTCGGGAGGCTACACCTTC
TRBD1	TRBV29-1	TRBJ2-1	.	CSALTGDNEQFF	TGCAGCGCCCTGACAGGGGACAATGAGCAGTTCTTC
.	TRBV18	TRBJ1-6	few	CASSRGRRYNSPLHF	TGTGCCAGCTCCCGGGGGAGGAGGTATAATTCACCCCTCCACTTT
.	TRBV7-8	TRBJ1-1	few	CASSPRRGSTEAFF	TGTGCCAGCAGCCCCCGACGGGGATCCACTGAAGCTTTCTTT
TRBD2	TRBV15	TRBJ2-2	.	CATSRDLRLADPVGNGELFF	TGTGCCACCAGCAGAGATCTGAGACTAGCGGACCCCGTCGGCAACGGGGAGCTGTTTTTT
TRBD2	TRBV7-2	TRBJ2-7	few	CASRGAGGPVYEQYF	TGTGCCAGCAGAGGAGCGGGAGGGCCTGTCTACGAGCAGTACTTC
.	TRBV11-2	TRBJ2-1	few	CASSQSGGNNEQFF	TGTGCCAGCAGCCAAAGTGGGGGGAACAATGAGCAGTTCTTC
TRBD2	TRBV20-1	TRBJ2-1	few	CSARDRASGRIHEQFF	TGCAGTGCTAGAGATCGTGCTAGCGGGAGGATCCATGAGCAGTTCTTC
.	TRBV7-8	TRBJ1-1	few	CASSPAMGTEAFF	TGTGCCAGCAGCCCCGCGATGGGGACTGAAGCTTTCTTT
.	TRBV4-1	TRBJ1-1	.	CASGGRGTEAFF	TGCGCCAGCGGTGGGCGGGGCACTGAAGCTTTCTTT
.	TRBV7-2	TRBJ1-6	few	CASSLWDSPLHF	TGTGCCAGCAGCCTCTGGGATTCACCCCTCCACTTT
.	TRBV27	TRBJ2-7	.	CASSFLGQEQYF	TGTGCCAGCAGTTTCCTGGGTCAGGAGCAGTACTTC
TRBD2	TRBV7-2	TRBJ2-1	.	CASSLKREGRNEQFF	TGTGCCAGCAGCTTAAAGCGGGAGGGCCGCAATGAGCAGTTCTTC
.	TRBV12-3/TRBV12-4	TRBJ1-1	few	CASSSWTANTEAFF	TGTGCCAGCAGTTCCTGGACAGCTAACACTGAAGCTTTCTTT
TRBD1	TRBV27	TRBJ2-1	.	CASSLSWTGDNEQFF	TGTGCCAGCAGTTTATCCTGGACAGGGGACAATGAGCAGTTCTTC
TRBD1	TRBV4-2	TRBJ2-2	few	CASSQQTGWTGELFF	TGTGCCAGCAGTCAACAGACAGGGTGGACCGGGGAGCTGTTTTTT
TRBD1	TRBV11-1	TRBJ1-1	.	CASSAGQGPNTEAFF	TGTGCCAGCAGCGCAGGACAGGGCCCGAACACTGAAGCTTTCTTT
.	TRBV11-2	TRBJ2-5	.	CASSLVVVGETQYF	TGTGCCAGCAGCTTAGTGGTCGTAGGAGAGACCCAGTACTTC
.	TRBV6-4	TRBJ2-7	.	CASMLAGTNYYEQYF	TGTGCCAGCATGCTAGCCGGGACAAACTACTACGAGCAGTACTTC
.	TRBV7-2	TRBJ1-1	.	CASRGRENTEAFF	TGTGCCAGCAGAGGCAGAGAGAACACTGAAGCTTTCTTT
TRBD1	TRBV7-2	TRBJ1-3	.	CASSPTTGGKNTIYF	TGTGCCAGCAGCCCAACGACAGGGGGCAAAAACACCATATATTTT
TRBD1	TRBV14	TRBJ1-1	.	CASSQPRTGWTEAFF	TGTGCCAGCAGCCAACCTAGGACAGGGTGGACTGAAGCTTTCTTT
.	TRBV30	TRBJ2-3	.	CAWSATLDTQYF	TGTGCCTGGAGCGCTACTCTGGATACGCAGTATTTT
.	TRBV18	TRBJ2-3	few	CASSPSQGGTDTQYF	TGTGCCAGCTCACCTTCCCAGGGCGGCACAGATACGCAGTATTTT
TRBD2	TRBV28	TRBJ2-7	few	CASRWGTSGDEQYF	TGTGCCAGCAGATGGGGCACTAGCGGAGACGAGCAGTACTTC
.	TRBV7-6	TRBJ2-3	many	CASSLGGMRTDTQYF	TGTGCCAGCAGCCTAGGGGGGATGAGGACAGATACGCAGTATTTT
.	TRBV10-3	TRBJ1-5	few	CAISEGHSNQPQHF	TGTGCCATCAGTGAGGGACACAGCAATCAGCCCCAGCATTTT
.	TRBV10-3	TRBJ2-2	.	CAISGGTSNTGELFF	TGTGCCATCAGTGGGGGGACATCGAACACCGGGGAGCTGTTTTTT
.	TRBV25-1	TRBJ1-3	.	CASSEPGGKSGNTIYF	TGTGCCAGCAGTGAACCGGGCGGGAAATCTGGAAACACCATATATTTT
TRBD1	TRBV19	TRBJ1-5	.	CASKTGAHSNQPQHF	TGTGCCAGTAAGACAGGGGCCCATAGCAATCAGCCCCAGCATTTT
.	TRBV7-2	TRBJ1-6	many	CASSLNRAGSPLHF	TGTGCCAGCAGCTTAAACAGGGCGGGCTCACCCCTCCACTTT
TRBD1	TRBV20-1	TRBJ1-5	.	CSARPAGGRNQPQHF	TGCAGTGCTAGACCTGCAGGGGGACGGAATCAGCCCCAGCATTTT
TRBD1	TRBV7-2	TRBJ1-3	few	CASSLFRGSGNTIYF	TGTGCCAGCAGCTTATTCAGGGGGTCTGGAAACACCATATATTTT
.	TRBV7-2	TRBJ2-3	few	CASSSRSGSTDTQYF	TGTGCCAGCAGCTCCCGAAGCGGGAGCACAGATACGCAGTATTTT
.	TRBV12-3/TRBV12-4	TRBJ1-5	few	CATARVTTLGNQPQHF	TGTGCCACCGCCCGCGTGACTACCTTGGGCAATCAGCCCCAGCATTTT